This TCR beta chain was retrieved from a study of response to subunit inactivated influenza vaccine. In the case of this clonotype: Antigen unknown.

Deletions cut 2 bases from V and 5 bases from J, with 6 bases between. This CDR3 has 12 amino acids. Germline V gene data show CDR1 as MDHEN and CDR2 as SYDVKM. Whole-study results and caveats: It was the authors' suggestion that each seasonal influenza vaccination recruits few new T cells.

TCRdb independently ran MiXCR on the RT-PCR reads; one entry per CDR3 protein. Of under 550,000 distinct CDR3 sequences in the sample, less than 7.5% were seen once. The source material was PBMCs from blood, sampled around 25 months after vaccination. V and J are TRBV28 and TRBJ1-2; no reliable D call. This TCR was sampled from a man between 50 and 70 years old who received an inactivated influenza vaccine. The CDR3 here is CASSLAAYGYTF. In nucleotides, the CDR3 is TGTGCCAGCAGTTTAGCAGCATATGGCTACACCTTC.